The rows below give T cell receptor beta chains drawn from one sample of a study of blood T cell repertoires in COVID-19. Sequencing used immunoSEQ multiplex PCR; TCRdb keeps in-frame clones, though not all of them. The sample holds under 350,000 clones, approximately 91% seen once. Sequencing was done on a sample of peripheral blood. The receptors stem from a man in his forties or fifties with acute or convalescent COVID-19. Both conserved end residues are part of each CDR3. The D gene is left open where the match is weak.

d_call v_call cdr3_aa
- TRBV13 CASSALGGGETEAFF
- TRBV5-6 CASSPGLSGTDTQYF
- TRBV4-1 CASSWEEGFRAYTF
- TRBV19 CASNKGIRNTEAFF
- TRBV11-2 CASSPVTAEAFF
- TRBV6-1 CASSEAWGRGNQPQHF
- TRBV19 CASTLFGGRRNNQPQHF
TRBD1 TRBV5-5 CASSTQDRGLSTQYF
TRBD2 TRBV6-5 CASSSRPGGQETQYF
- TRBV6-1 CASSEAGHIYNSPLHF
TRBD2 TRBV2 CASSYGGTGANVLTF
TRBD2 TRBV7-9 CASSLVTAGGPWEQFF
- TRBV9 CASSPRPGEQFF
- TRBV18 CASSPGRATNTEAFF
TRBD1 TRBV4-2 CASSPQGDRSSDTQYF
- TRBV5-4 CASSSGNNEQFF
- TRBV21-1 CASSKIGQSYEQYF
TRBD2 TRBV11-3 CASSLSGGVSGANVLTF
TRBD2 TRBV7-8 CASSPYSGGSETQYF
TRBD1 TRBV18 CASSPLGLGQEYNSPLHF
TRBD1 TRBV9 CASSADRAGNGYTF
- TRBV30 CAWSWQANYGYTF
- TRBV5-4 CASSLQIRSNTDTQYF
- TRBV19 CASSIGGALRYGYTF
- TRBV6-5 CASSYSRYGNTEAFF
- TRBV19 CASSIRDKDREQYF
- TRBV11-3 CASSFHYLTDTQYF
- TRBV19 CASSPGISNYGYTF
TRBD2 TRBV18 CASSPTSGGLQETQYF
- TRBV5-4 CASSWQGSGGYTF
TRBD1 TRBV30 CAWSGGQPSGNTIYF
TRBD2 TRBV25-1 CASSERGEAGANVLTF
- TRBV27 CASKFVAGNSPLHF
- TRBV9 CASSVAGGADGELFF
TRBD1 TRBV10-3 CAISQGGPNYGYTF
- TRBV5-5 CASSFTGVEQYF
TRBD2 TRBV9 CASSVGGRGYSYNEQFF
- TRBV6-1 CASSEASDTIYF
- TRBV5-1 CASREGRPQHF
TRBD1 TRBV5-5 CASSLRDSRIYF
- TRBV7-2 CASSLGEAAYSPLHF
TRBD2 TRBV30 CAWHRGVSTDTQYF
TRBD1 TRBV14 CASSRWGQPSWGYTF
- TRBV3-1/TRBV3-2 CASSLLEDGYTF
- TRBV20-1 CSASPPKGDTEAFF
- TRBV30 CARDRLGDGYTF
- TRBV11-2 CASSSTGAKNIQYF
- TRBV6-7 CASSYPGQREIEEAGPRVETQYF